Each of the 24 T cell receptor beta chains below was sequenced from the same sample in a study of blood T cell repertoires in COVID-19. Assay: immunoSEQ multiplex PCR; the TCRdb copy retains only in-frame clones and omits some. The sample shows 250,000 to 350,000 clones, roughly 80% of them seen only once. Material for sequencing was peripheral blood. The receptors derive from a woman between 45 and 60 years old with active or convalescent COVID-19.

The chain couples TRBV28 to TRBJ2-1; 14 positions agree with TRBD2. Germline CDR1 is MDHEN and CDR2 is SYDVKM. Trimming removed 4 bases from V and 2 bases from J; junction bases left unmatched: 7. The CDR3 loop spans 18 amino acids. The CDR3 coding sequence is TGTGCCAGCAGTTGGTCCGGGACTAGCGGGAGTCCCTACAATGAGCAGTTCTTC. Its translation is CASSWSGTSGSPYNEQFF.

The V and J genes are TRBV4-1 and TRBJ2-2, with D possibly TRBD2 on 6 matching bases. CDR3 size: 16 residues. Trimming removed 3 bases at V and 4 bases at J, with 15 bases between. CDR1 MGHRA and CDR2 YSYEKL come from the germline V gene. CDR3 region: CASSQSGTRSTGELFF. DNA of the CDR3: TGCGCCAGCAGCCAGTCCGGGACTCGAAGCACCGGGGAGCTGTTTTTT.

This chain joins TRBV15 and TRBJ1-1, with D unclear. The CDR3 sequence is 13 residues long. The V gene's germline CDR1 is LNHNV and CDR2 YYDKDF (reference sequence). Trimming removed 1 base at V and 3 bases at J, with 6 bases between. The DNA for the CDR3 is TGTGCCACCAGCAGAGGCGGAGACACTGAAGCTTTCTTT. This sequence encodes CATSRGGDTEAFF.

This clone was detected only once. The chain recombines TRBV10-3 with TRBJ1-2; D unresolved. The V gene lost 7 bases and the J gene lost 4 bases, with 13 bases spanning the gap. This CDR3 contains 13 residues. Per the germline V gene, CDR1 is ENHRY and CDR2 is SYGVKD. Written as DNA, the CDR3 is TGTGCCATCAATGGCGGGTCCGGCTATGGCTACACCTTC. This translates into CAINGGSGYGYTF.

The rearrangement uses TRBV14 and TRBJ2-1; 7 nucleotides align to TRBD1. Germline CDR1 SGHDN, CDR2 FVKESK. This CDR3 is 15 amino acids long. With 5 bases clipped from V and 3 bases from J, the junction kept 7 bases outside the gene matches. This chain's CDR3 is CASSETGLGYNEQFF. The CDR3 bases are TGTGCCAGCAGCGAGACAGGGCTCGGCTACAATGAGCAGTTCTTC.

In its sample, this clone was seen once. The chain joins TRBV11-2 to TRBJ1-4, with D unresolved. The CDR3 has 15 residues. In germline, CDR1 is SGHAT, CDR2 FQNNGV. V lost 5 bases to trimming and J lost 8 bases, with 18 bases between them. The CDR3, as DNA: TGTGCCAGCAGCCGAGGCGTCGGGGTGGGGGAAAAACTGTTTTTT. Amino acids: CASSRGVGVGEKLFF.

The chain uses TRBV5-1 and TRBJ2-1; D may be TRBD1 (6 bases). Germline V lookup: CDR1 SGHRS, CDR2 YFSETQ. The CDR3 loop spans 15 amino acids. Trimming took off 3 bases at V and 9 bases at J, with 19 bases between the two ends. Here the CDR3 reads CASSWGVPQGGEQFF. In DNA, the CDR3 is TGCGCCAGCAGCTGGGGAGTACCACAAGGGGGTGAGCAGTTCTTC. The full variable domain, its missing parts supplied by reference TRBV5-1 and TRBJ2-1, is KAGVTQTPRYLIKTRGQQVTLSCSPISGHRSVSWYQQTPGQGLQFLFEYFSETQRNKGNFPGRFSGRQFSNSRSEMNVSTLELGDSALYLCASSWGVPQGGEQFFGPGTRLTVL.

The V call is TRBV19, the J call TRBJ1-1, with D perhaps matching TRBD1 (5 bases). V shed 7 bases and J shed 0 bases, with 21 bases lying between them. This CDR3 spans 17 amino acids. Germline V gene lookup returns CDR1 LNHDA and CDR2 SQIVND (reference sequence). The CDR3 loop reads CASKDSVGGNMNTEAFF. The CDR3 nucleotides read TGTGCCAGTAAGGACTCCGTCGGGGGAAACATGAACACTGAAGCTTTCTTT.

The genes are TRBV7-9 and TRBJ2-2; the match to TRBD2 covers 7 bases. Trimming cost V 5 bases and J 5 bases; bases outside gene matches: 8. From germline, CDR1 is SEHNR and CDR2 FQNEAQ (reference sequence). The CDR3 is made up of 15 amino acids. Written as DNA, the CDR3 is TGTGCCAGCAGCCCTATTTTCGGGGGGACCGGGGAGCTGTTTTTT. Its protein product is CASSPIFGGTGELFF.

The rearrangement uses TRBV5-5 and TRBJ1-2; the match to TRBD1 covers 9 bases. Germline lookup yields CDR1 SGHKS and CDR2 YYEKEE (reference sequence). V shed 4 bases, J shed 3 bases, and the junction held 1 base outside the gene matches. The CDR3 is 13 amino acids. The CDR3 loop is CASSRQGDYGYTF. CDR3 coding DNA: TGTGCCAGCAGCAGACAGGGGGACTATGGCTACACCTTC.

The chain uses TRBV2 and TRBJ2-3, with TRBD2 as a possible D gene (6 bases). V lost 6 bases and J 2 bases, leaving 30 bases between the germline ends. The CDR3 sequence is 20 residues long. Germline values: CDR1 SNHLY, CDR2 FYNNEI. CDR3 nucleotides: TGTGCCAGCAGCGCCCCCCCGGGGGAAGAGGGCTACGACCACACAGATACGCAGTATTTT. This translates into CASSAPPGEEGYDHTDTQYF.

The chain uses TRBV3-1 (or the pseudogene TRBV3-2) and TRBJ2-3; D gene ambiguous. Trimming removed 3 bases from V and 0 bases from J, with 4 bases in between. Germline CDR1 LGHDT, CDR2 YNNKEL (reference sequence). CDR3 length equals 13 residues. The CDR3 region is CASSQYSTDTQYF. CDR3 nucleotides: TGTGCCAGCAGCCAGTATAGCACAGATACGCAGTATTTT.

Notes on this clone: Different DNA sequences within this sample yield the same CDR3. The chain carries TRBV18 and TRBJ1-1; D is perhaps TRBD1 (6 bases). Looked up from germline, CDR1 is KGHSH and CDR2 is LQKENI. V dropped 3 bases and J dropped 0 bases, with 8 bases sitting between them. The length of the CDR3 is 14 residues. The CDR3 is CASSPAGVNTEAFF. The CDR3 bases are TGTGCCAGCTCACCGGCAGGGGTGAACACTGAAGCTTTCTTT.

CDR3 DNA: TGTGCCAGCAGTTCCGGAGTCAGAAACTATGGCTACACCTTC. This sequence encodes CASSSGVRNYGYTF. The chain is built from TRBV28 and TRBJ1-2; no firm D call. This CDR3 spans 14 amino acids. V was pared by 4 bases and J by 2 bases, with 11 bases between. Germline V CDR1 and CDR2: MDHEN, SYDVKM.

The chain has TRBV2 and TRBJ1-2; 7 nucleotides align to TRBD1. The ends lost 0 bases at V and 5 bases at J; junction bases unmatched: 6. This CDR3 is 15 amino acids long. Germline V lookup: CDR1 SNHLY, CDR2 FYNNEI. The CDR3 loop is CASSEAGTDLYGYTF. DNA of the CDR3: TGTGCCAGCAGTGAAGCTGGGACAGACCTTTATGGCTACACCTTC.

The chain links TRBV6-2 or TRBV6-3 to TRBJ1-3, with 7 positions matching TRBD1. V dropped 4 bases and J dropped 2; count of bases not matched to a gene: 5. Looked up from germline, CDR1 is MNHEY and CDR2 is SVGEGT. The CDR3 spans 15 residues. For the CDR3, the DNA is TGTGCCAGCAGTTCCAGGGGGGTCGCTGGAAACACCATATATTTT. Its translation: CASSSRGVAGNTIYF.

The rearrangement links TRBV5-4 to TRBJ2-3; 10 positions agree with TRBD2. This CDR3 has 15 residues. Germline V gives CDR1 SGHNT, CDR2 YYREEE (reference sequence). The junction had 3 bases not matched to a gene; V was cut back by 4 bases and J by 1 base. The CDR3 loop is CASSHGTSGTDTQYF. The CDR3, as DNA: TGTGCCAGCAGCCATGGGACTAGCGGCACAGATACGCAGTATTTT.

For the CDR3, the DNA is TGCAGCGTTGCGAGAGATGGCTACACCTTC. This encodes CSVARDGYTF. This chain uses TRBV29-1 with TRBJ1-2; D uncertain. CDR1 is SQVTM and CDR2 is ANQGSEA in the germline V gene. The CDR3 is 10 amino acids. Trimming left V 4 bases short and J 6 bases short, with 6 bases between.

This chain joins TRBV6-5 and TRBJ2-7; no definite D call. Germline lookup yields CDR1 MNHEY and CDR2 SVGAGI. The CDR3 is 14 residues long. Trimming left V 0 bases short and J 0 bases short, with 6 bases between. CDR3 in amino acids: CASSYSPISYEQYF. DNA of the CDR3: TGTGCCAGCAGTTACTCTCCCATCTCCTACGAGCAGTACTTC.

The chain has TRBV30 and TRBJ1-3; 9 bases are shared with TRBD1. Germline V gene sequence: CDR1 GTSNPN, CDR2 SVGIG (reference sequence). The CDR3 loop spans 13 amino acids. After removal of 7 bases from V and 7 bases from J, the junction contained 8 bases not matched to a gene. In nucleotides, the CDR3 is TGTGCCTCCCGGACAGGGGCAGTGAACACCATATATTTT. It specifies CASRTGAVNTIYF.

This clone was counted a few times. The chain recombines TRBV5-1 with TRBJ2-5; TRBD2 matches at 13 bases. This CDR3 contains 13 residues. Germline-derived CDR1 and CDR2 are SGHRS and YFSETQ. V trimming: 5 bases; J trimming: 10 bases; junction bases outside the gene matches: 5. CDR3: CASRGTSGNDQYF. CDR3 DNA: TGCGCCAGCAGGGGGACTAGCGGGAATGACCAGTACTTC.

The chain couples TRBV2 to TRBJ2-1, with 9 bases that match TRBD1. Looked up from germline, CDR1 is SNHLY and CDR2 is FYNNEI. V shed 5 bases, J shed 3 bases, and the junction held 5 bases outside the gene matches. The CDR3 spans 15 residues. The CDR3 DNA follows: TGTGCCAGCAGTAAGGACAGGGGAAACTACAATGAGCAGTTCTTC. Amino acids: CASSKDRGNYNEQFF. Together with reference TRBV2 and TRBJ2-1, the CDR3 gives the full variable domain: EPEVTQTPSHQVTQMGQEVILRCVPISNHLYFYWYRQILGQKVEFLVSFYNNEISEKSEIFDDQFSVERPDGSNFTLKIRSTKLEDSAMYFCASSKDRGNYNEQFFGPGTRLTVL.

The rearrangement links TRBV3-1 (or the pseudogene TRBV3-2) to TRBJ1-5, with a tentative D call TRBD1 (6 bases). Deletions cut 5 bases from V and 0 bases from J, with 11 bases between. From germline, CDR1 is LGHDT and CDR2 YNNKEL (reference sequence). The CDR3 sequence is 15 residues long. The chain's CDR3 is CASSTTGSSNQPQHF. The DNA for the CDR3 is TGTGCCAGCAGCACTACAGGGAGTAGCAATCAGCCCCAGCATTTT.

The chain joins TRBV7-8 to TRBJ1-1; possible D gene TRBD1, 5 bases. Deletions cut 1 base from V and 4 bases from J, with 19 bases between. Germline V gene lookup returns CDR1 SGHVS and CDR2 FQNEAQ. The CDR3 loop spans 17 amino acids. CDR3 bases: TGTGCCAGCAGCTTAGGTAGGGGAAGAGTTAGGGGCACTGAAGCTTTCTTT. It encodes CASSLGRGRVRGTEAFF.